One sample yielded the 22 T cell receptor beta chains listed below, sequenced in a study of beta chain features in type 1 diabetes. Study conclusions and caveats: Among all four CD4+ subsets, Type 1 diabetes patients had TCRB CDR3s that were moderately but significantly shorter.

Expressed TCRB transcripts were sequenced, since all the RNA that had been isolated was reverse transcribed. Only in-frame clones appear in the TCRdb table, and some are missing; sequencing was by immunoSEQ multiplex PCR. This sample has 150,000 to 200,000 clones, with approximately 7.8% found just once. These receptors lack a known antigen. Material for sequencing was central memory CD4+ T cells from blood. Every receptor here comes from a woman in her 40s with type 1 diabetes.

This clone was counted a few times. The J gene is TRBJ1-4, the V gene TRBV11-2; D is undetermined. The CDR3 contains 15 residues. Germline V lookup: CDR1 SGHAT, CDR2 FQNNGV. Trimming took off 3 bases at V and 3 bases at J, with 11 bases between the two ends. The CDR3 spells CASSFGTVANEKLFF. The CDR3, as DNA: TGTGCCAGCAGCTTCGGTACCGTCGCTAATGAAAAACTGTTTTTT.

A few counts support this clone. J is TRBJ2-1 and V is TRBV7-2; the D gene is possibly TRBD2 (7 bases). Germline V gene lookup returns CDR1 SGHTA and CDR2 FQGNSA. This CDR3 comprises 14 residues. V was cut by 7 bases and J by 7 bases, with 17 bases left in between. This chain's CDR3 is CASNFGGLGNEQFF. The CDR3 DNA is TGTGCCAGCAATTTCGGGGGGCTAGGTAATGAGCAGTTCTTC.

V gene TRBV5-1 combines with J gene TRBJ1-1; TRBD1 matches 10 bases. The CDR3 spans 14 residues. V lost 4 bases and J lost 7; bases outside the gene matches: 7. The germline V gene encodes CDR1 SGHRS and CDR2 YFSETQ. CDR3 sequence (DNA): TGCGCCAGCAGCCTAGGACAGGGGGAGGATGAAGCTTTCTTT. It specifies CASSLGQGEDEAFF.

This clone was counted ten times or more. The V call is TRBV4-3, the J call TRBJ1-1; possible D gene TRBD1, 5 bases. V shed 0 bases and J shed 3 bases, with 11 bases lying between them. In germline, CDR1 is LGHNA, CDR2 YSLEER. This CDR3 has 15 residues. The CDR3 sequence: CASSQDPGGDTEAFF. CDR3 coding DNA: TGCGCCAGCAGCCAAGATCCGGGAGGGGACACTGAAGCTTTCTTT.

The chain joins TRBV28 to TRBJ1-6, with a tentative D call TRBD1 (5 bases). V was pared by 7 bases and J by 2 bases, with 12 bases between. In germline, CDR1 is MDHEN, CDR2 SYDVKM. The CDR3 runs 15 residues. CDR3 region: CASTLGGPYNSPLHF. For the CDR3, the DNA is TGTGCCAGCACCTTGGGGGGACCCTATAATTCACCCCTCCACTTT. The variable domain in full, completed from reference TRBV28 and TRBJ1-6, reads DVKVTQSSRYLVKRTGEKVFLECVQDMDHENMFWYRQDPGLGLRLIYFSYDVKMKEKGDIPEGYSVSREKKERFSLILESASTNQTSMYLCASTLGGPYNSPLHFGNGTRLTVT.

The CDR3 sequence is CASSQGPGNTIYF. DNA of the CDR3: TGCGCCAGCAGCCAGGGGCCTGGAAACACCATATATTTT. J is TRBJ1-3 and V is TRBV4-3; maybe TRBD1 (5 bases). Trimming took 3 bases from V and 2 from J, leaving 5 bases between them. The CDR3 contains 13 residues. Germline CDR1 is LGHNA and CDR2 is YSLEER.

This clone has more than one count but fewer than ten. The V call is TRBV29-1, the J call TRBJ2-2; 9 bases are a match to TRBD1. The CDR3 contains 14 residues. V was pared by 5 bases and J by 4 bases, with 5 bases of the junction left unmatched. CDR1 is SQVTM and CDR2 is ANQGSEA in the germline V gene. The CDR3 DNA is TGCAGCGTTCAACAGGGGGCCGGCACCGGGGAGCTGTTTTTT. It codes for CSVQQGAGTGELFF.

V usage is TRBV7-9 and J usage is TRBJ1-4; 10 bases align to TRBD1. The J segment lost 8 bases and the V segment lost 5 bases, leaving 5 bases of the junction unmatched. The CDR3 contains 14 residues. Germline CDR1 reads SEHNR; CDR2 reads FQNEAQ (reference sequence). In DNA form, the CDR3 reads TGTGCCAGCAGCCGGGACAGGGGAGGAGAAAAACTGTTTTTT. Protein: CASSRDRGGEKLFF.

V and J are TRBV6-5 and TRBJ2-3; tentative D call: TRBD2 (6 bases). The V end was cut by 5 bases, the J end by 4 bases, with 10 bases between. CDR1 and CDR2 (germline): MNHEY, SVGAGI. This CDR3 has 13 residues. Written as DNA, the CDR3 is TGTGCCAGCAGTGAAGCGGGCCCAGATACGCAGTATTTT. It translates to CASSEAGPDTQYF.

CDR3 coding DNA: TGTGCCTCCCCTGGGGGCAGCCAACTTTACTATGGCTACACCTTC. Amino acids: CASPGGSQLYYGYTF. The rearrangement uses TRBV30 and TRBJ1-2; D might be TRBD1 (6 bases). Per germline, CDR1 GTSNPN and CDR2 SVGIG (reference sequence). This CDR3 is built from 15 residues. V lost 7 bases to trimming and J lost 3 bases, with 21 bases between them.

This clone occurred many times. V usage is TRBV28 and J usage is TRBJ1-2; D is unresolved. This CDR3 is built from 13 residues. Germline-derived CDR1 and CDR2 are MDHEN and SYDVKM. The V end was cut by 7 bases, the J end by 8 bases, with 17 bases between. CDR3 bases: TGTGCCAGCACCTTCGCGGCGGGGAGCGGCTACACCTTC. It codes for CASTFAAGSGYTF.

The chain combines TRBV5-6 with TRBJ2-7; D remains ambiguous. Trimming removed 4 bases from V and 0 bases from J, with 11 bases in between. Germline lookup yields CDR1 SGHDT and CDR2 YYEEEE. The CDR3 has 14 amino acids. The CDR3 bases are TGTGCCAGCAGCCCGGCGGCTAACTCCTACGAGCAGTACTTC. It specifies CASSPAANSYEQYF.

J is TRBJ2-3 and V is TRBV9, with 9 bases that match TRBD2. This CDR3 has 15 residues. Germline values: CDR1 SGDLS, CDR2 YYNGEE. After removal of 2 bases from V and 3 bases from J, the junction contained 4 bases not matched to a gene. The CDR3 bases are TGTGCCAGCAGCGTTTTAGCGGGGGAGACAGATACGCAGTATTTT. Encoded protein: CASSVLAGETDTQYF.

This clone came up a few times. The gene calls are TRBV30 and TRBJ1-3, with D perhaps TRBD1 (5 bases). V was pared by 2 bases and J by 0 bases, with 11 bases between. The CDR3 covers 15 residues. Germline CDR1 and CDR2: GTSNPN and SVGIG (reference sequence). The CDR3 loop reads CAWSFGGSSGNTIYF. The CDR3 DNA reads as TGTGCCTGGAGTTTTGGGGGGAGCTCTGGAAACACCATATATTTT.

The DNA for the CDR3 is TGTGCCAGCCGAAAAGGAGATCAAGAGACCCAGTACTTC. Protein sequence: CASRKGDQETQYF. The V call is TRBV6-5, the J call TRBJ2-5, with no clear D. The CDR3 is 13 amino acids. Germline V gene sequence: CDR1 MNHEY, CDR2 SVGAGI. Trimming cost V 8 bases and J 2 bases, with 12 bases left between them.

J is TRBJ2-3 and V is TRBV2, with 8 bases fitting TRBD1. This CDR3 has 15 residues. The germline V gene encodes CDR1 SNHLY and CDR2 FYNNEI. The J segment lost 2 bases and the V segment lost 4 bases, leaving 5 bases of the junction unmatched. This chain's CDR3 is CASSVQGQDTDTQYF. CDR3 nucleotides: TGTGCCAGCAGTGTACAGGGACAGGACACAGATACGCAGTATTTT.

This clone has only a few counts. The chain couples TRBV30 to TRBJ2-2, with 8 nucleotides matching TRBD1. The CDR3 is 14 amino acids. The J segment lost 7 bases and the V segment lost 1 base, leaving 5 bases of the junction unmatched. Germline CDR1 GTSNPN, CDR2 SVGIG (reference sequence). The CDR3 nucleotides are TGTGCCTGGAGTGGGACAGGGCTAGGCGGGGAGCTGTTTTTT. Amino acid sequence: CAWSGTGLGGELFF.

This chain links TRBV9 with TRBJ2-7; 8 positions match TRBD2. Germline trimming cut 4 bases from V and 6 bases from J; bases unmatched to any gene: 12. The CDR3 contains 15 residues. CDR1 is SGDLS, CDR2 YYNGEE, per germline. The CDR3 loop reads CASSIRGGGRGEQYF. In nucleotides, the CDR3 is TGTGCCAGCAGCATCCGGGGGGGCGGGAGAGGCGAGCAGTACTTC.

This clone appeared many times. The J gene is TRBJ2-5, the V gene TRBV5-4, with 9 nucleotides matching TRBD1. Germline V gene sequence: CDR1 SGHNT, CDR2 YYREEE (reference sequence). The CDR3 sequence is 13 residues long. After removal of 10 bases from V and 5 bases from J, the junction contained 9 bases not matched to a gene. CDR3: CAFRDRVGETQYF. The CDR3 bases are TGTGCCTTCCGGGACAGGGTAGGGGAGACCCAGTACTTC. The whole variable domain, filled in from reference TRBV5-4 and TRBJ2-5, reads ETGVTQSPTHLIKTRGQQVTLRCSSQSGHNTVSWYQQALGQGPQFIFQYYREEENGRGNFPPRFSGLQFPNYSSELNVNALELDDSALYLCAFRDRVGETQYFGPGTRLLVL.

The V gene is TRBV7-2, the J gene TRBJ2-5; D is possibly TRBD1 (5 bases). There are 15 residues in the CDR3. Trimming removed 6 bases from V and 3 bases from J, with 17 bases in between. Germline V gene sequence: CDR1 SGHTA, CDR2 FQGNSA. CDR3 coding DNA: TGTGCCAGCAGTTCACAAGGGCCAGGGAAAGAGACCCAGTACTTC. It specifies CASSSQGPGKETQYF.

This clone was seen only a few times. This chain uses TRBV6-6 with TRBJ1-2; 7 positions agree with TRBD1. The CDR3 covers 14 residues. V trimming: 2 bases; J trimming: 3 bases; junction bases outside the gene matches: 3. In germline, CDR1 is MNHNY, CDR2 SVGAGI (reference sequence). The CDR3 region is CASSYRGLDYGYTF. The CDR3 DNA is TGTGCCAGCAGTTACAGGGGGCTAGACTATGGCTACACCTTC.

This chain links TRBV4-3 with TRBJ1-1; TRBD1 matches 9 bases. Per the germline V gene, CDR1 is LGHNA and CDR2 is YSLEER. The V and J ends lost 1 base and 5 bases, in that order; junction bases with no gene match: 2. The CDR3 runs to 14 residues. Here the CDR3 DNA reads TGCGCCAGCAGCCAAGCCGGGACAGGGACTGAAGCTTTCTTT. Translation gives CASSQAGTGTEAFF.